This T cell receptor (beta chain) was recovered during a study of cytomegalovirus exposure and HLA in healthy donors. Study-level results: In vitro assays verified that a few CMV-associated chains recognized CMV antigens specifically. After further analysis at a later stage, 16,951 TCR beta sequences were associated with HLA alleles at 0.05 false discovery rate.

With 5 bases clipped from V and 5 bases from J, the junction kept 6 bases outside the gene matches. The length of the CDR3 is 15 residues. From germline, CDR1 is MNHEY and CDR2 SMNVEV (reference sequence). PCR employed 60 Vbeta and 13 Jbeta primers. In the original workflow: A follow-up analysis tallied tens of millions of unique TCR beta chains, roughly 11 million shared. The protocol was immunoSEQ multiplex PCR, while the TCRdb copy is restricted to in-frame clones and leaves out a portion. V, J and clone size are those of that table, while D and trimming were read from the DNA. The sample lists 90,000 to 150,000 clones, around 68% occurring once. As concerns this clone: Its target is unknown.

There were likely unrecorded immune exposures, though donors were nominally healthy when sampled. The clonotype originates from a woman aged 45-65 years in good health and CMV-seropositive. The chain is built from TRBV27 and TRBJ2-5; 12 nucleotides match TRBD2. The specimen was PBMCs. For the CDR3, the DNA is TGTGCCAGCAGTCTAGCGGGGGGGCGCTTGGAGACCCAGTACTTC. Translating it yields CASSLAGGRLETQYF.